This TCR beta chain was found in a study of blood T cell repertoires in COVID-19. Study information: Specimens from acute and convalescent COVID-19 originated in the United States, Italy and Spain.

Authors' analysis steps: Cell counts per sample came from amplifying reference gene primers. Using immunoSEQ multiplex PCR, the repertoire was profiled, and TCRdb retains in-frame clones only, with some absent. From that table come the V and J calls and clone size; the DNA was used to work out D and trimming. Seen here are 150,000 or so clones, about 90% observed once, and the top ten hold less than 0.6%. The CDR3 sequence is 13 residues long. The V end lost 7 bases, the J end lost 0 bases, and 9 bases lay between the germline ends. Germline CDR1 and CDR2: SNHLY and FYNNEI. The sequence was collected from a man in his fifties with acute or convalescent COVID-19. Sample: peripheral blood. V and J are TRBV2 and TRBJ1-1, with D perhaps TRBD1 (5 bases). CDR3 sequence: CASILQVNTEAFF. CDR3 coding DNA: TGTGCCAGCATCTTACAGGTGAACACTGAAGCTTTCTTT.